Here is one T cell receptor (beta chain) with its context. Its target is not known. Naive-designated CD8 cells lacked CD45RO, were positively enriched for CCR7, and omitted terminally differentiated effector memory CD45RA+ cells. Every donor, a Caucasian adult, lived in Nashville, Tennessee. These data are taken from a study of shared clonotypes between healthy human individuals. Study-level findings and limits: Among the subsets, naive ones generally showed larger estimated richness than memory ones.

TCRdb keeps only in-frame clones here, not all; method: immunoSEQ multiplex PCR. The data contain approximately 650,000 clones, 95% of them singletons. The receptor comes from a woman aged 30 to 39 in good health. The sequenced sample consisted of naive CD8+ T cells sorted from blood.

The CDR3 sequence: CASSLVSSGPGWEQYF. The CDR3 DNA follows: TGTGCCAGCAGCTTAGTATCTAGCGGACCAGGTTGGGAGCAGTACTTC. The chain uses TRBV11-2 and TRBJ2-7; 7 bases are a match to TRBD2. The CDR3 has 16 residues. Germline trimming cut 1 base from V and 7 bases from J; bases unmatched to any gene: 13. Germline CDR1 reads SGHAT; CDR2 reads FQNNGV.